Listed below are T cell receptor beta chains from one sample, sequenced in a study of blood T cell repertoires in COVID-19. TCRdb's table, derived via immunoSEQ multiplex PCR, lists solely in-frame clones and lacks some. The table lists 35,000 to 50,000 clones, approximately 85% of them singletons. Sequencing input: peripheral blood. All receptors come from a man aged 55-75 years with acute or convalescent COVID-19. The CDR3 runs from the conserved cysteine through the conserved F or W. Fields, in order: J gene, D gene, clone size, V gene, CDR3 protein, CDR3 DNA. A D gene is named only where the DNA matches it firmly. Rows may omit the clone size; those that give it use once, few, many or a size class.

TRBJ1-3	TRBD1	.	TRBV3-1/TRBV3-2	CASSPTGAGNTIYF	TGTGCCAGCAGCCCCACAGGGGCTGGAAACACCATATATTTT
TRBJ1-2	TRBD1	few	TRBV4-3	CASSRAVGGGHNYGYTF	TGCGCCAGCAGCCGTGCGGTAGGGGGCGGGCATAACTATGGCTACACCTTC
TRBJ1-2	.	.	TRBV5-1	CASSVGQSYGYTF	TGCGCCAGCAGCGTCGGACAGAGCTATGGCTACACCTTC
TRBJ2-2	.	.	TRBV6-5	CASSYSQVFTGELFF	TGTGCCAGCAGTTACTCACAGGTCTTCACCGGGGAGCTGTTTTTT
TRBJ1-1	.	few	TRBV10-3	CAIGGSAEAFF	TGTGCCATCGGGGGGTCCGCTGAAGCTTTCTTT
TRBJ2-1	TRBD2	.	TRBV10-3	CAISGKGLAGGPNNEQFF	TGTGCCATCAGTGGGAAGGGACTAGCGGGAGGCCCCAACAATGAGCAGTTCTTC
TRBJ1-5	.	.	TRBV6-1	CASTLGSHNQPQHF	TGTGCCAGCACCCTGGGGAGTCACAATCAGCCCCAGCATTTT
TRBJ1-1	TRBD1	.	TRBV7-9	CASDRDRGPGTEAFF	TGTGCCAGCGACCGGGACAGGGGGCCTGGCACTGAAGCTTTCTTT
TRBJ2-5	TRBD1	.	TRBV11-2	CASSLDGGRGETQYF	TGTGCCAGCAGCTTGGATGGGGGCAGGGGGGAGACCCAGTACTTC
TRBJ1-5	.	once	TRBV12-3/TRBV12-4	CASSPRDQPQHF	TGTGCCAGCAGCCCCCGGGATCAGCCCCAGCATTTT
TRBJ2-5	TRBD2	.	TRBV2	CASILFLAGEYF	TGTGCCAGCATACTTTTTTTGGCGGGGGAGTACTTC
TRBJ2-1	TRBD2	.	TRBV13	CASSLGGLAGGEQFF	TGTGCCAGCAGCTTGGGAGGACTAGCGGGAGGTGAGCAGTTCTTC
TRBJ1-1	.	.	TRBV28	CASTLRGIGVTEAFF	TGTGCCAGCACCTTGCGGGGAATTGGGGTCACTGAAGCTTTCTTT
TRBJ1-2	.	once	TRBV2	CASSGQGVDGYTF	TGTGCCAGCAGTGGGCAAGGGGTTGATGGCTACACCTTC
TRBJ2-1	.	once	TRBV6-1	CATRGGDNEQFF	TGTGCCACCCGAGGGGGGGACAATGAGCAGTTCTTC
TRBJ1-2	TRBD1	.	TRBV30	CASDRGHNYGYTF	TGTGCTTCGGACAGGGGGCACAACTATGGCTACACCTTC
TRBJ2-1	TRBD2	.	TRBV7-3	CASSSRTSGVNEQFF	TGTGCCAGCAGCTCCAGGACTAGCGGGGTCAATGAGCAGTTCTTC
TRBJ1-5	.	.	TRBV19	CASLALGATVSNQPQHF	TGTGCCAGTTTGGCTTTGGGGGCGACAGTTAGCAATCAGCCCCAGCATTTT
TRBJ2-7	.	.	TRBV27	CASSLSFGQYEQYF	TGTGCCAGCAGTTTGTCGTTCGGACAGTACGAGCAGTACTTC
TRBJ2-7	.	.	TRBV7-6	CASSQPGSEQYF	TGTGCCAGCAGCCAACCGGGGAGCGAGCAGTACTTC
TRBJ1-5	.	.	TRBV3-1/TRBV3-2	CASSQAGATQPQHF	TGTGCCAGCAGCCAGGCGGGCGCGACCCAGCCCCAGCATTTT
TRBJ1-4	.	.	TRBV6-2/TRBV6-3	CASSPPGSGSYHEKLFF	TGTGCCAGCAGTCCCCCCGGTTCGGGGTCCTACCATGAAAAACTGTTTTTT
TRBJ2-1	TRBD2	.	TRBV7-2	CASSLSSGDNEQFF	TGTGCCAGCAGCTTATCTAGCGGAGACAATGAGCAGTTCTTC